This passage covers 20 T cell receptor beta chains from one sample sequenced in a study of cytomegalovirus exposure and HLA in healthy donors. The protocol was immunoSEQ multiplex PCR, while the TCRdb copy is restricted to in-frame clones and leaves out a portion. This sample carries about 160,000 clones, around 88% of them seen once, and the ten largest clones take around 2.1%. Material: PBMCs. Every receptor here comes from a woman younger than 35 in good health and CMV-seronegative.

The chain is built from TRBV29-1 and TRBJ1-2; D perhaps matches TRBD1 (5 bases). V lost 3 bases to trimming and J lost 7 bases, with 9 bases between them. Germline values: CDR1 SQVTM, CDR2 ANQGSEA. The CDR3 runs to 11 residues. DNA for the CDR3: TGCAGCGTTGATCTGGGGGGTGGCTACACCTTC. Its translation is CSVDLGGGYTF.

This clone was picked up a small number of times. The rearrangement uses TRBV10-2 and TRBJ2-7, with TRBD2 matching 12 bases. Germline values: CDR1 WSHSY, CDR2 SAAADI. The CDR3 totals 14 residues. The V segment lost 7 bases and the J segment 2 bases; nucleotides outside the gene matches: 3. The CDR3 loop reads CASTTSGRPYEQYF. As DNA, the CDR3 is TGCGCCAGCACTACTAGCGGGAGGCCCTACGAGCAGTACTTC.

The chain uses TRBV4-3 and TRBJ1-5, with TRBD1 matching 9 bases. The junction had 11 bases not matched to a gene; V was cut back by 1 base and J by 1 base. The germline V gene has CDR1 LGHNA and CDR2 YSLEER. The CDR3 length is 19 residues. The CDR3 sequence is CASSQAVGVTGGSNQPQHF. CDR3 nucleotide sequence: TGCGCCAGCAGCCAAGCTGTTGGGGTGACAGGGGGAAGCAATCAGCCCCAGCATTTT.

V is TRBV5-1 and J is TRBJ2-1; 10 nucleotides agree with TRBD2. The CDR3 is 14 residues long. The ends lost 4 bases at V and 8 bases at J; junction bases unmatched: 6. Looked up from germline, CDR1 is SGHRS and CDR2 is YFSETQ. In nucleotides, the CDR3 is TGCGCCAGCAGCCCATGGACTAGCGGCTATGAGCAGTTCTTC. The encoded protein is CASSPWTSGYEQFF.

CDR3 in amino acids: CASSRRTGGAEAFF. CDR3 DNA: TGCGCCAGCAGCAGGAGGACAGGGGGCGCTGAAGCTTTCTTT. V gene TRBV5-1 combines with J gene TRBJ1-1, with 11 bases that match TRBD1. There are 14 residues in the CDR3. The ends lost 4 bases at V and 6 bases at J; junction bases unmatched: 5. Germline loops: CDR1 SGHRS, CDR2 YFSETQ.

The V gene is TRBV2, the J gene TRBJ1-1; D call uncertain. V was shortened by 6 bases and J by 2 bases, with 4 bases between the two germline ends. The germline gives CDR1 SNHLY, CDR2 FYNNEI. The CDR3 covers 11 residues. Here the CDR3 DNA reads TGTGCCAGCAGCAAAAACACTGAAGCTTTCTTT. Translated: CASSKNTEAFF.

V and J are TRBV9 and TRBJ2-5; D is perhaps TRBD2 (6 bases). The CDR3 runs to 16 residues. Germline CDR1 and CDR2: SGDLS and YYNGEE. Trimming shortened V by 4 bases and J by 5 bases, and 21 bases separated the two germline ends. The CDR3 DNA sequence: TGTGCCAGCAGCCCCTGGACGGGGACTTTAGGGGAGACCCAGTACTTC. It yields the protein CASSPWTGTLGETQYF.

The J gene is TRBJ2-7, the V gene TRBV19; 8 nucleotides align to TRBD1. This CDR3 comprises 13 residues. Germline CDR1 and CDR2: LNHDA and SQIVND (reference sequence). The J segment lost 6 bases and the V segment lost 5 bases, leaving 6 bases of the junction unmatched. CDR3 in DNA: TGTGCCAGTAGTGCTCCACAGGGGGGCGAGCAGTACTTC. It specifies CASSAPQGGEQYF.

The gene calls are TRBV2 and TRBJ1-2; D might be TRBD1 (5 bases). Trimming removed 4 bases at V and 8 bases at J, with 11 bases between. CDR3 length equals 12 residues. Germline V gene lookup returns CDR1 SNHLY and CDR2 FYNNEI. DNA of the CDR3: TGTGCCAGCAGTGTTAGGGGTGACGGCTACACCTTC. Its protein product is CASSVRGDGYTF.

The sample holds one count of this clone. V is TRBV27 and J is TRBJ2-5, with TRBD2 as a possible D gene (5 bases). Germline assignment: CDR1 MNHEY and CDR2 SMNVEV (reference sequence). The CDR3 consists of 13 residues. Trimming stripped 5 bases from V and 7 bases from J, with 14 bases between. The DNA of the CDR3 is TGTGCCAGCAGTGCCCGTCGGGCGGGGACCCAGTACTTC. It translates to CASSARRAGTQYF.

This chain uses TRBV20-1 with TRBJ2-7; the D is unclear. The CDR3 is made up of 11 amino acids. Germline CDR1 reads DFQATT; CDR2 reads SNEGSKA (reference sequence). The V end lost 5 bases, the J end lost 0 bases, and 5 bases lay between the germline ends. The CDR3 loop reads CSALFSYEQYF. For the CDR3, the DNA is TGCAGTGCTCTCTTCTCCTACGAGCAGTACTTC.

This chain connects TRBV4-1 to TRBJ2-3, with 11 bases fitting TRBD2. CDR1 is MGHRA, CDR2 YSYEKL, per germline. CDR3 size: 15 residues. Losses at the gene ends were 5 bases for V and 2 bases for J; bases not matched to a gene: 3. CDR3 in DNA: TGCGCCAGCAGCTCGGGACTAGCGGCCACAGATACGCAGTATTTT. Translated, it gives CASSSGLAATDTQYF.

The genes are TRBV4-1 and TRBJ1-1; D is ambiguous. CDR3 length equals 15 residues. Looked up from germline, CDR1 is MGHRA and CDR2 is YSYEKL. Deletions cut 4 bases from V and 1 base from J, with 13 bases between. Here the CDR3 DNA reads TGCGCCAGCAGCCGTCCGGGGTCTACGAACACTGAAGCTTTCTTT. Translation gives CASSRPGSTNTEAFF.

The chain carries TRBV19 and TRBJ2-7; weak D call: TRBD1 (5 bases). V dropped 2 bases and J dropped 0 bases, with 8 bases sitting between them. This CDR3 comprises 14 residues. CDR1 is LNHDA and CDR2 is SQIVND in the germline V gene (reference sequence). CDR3 protein: CASSIQGSSYEQYF. For the CDR3, the DNA is TGTGCCAGTAGTATACAGGGCAGCTCCTACGAGCAGTACTTC.

V is TRBV7-9 and J is TRBJ2-7, with 12 bases that match TRBD2. J was trimmed by 9 bases and V by 3 bases; bases with no gene match: 6. The CDR3 sequence is 14 residues long. Germline V gene lookup returns CDR1 SEHNR and CDR2 FQNEAQ (reference sequence). In DNA, the CDR3 is TGTGCCAGCAGCTTGGAGACTAGCGGGAGTGGGCAGTACTTC. Protein product: CASSLETSGSGQYF.

This rearrangement joins TRBV5-4 to TRBJ1-2; 7 bases line up with TRBD1. Germline V CDR1 and CDR2: SGHNT, YYREEE (reference sequence). This CDR3 spans 17 amino acids. V trimming: 0 bases; J trimming: 1 base; junction bases outside the gene matches: 9. CDR3 coding DNA: TGTGCCAGCAGCTTGGCCGAGACAGGGATAAATAACTATGGCTACACCTTC. Its translation: CASSLAETGINNYGYTF.

The CDR3: CASSQDRRHDGYTF. CDR3 coding DNA: TGCGCCAGCAGCCAAGATCGGCGACACGACGGCTACACCTTC. The chain recombines TRBV4-3 with TRBJ1-2; D is undetermined. Germline V gene sequence: CDR1 LGHNA, CDR2 YSLEER. This CDR3 is built from 14 residues. The V end was cut by 0 bases, the J end by 8 bases, with 13 bases between.

In its sample, this clone was seen once. Here the CDR3 reads CASSPAGASYNEQFF. The DNA for the CDR3 is TGTGCCAGCAGCCCGGCGGGGGCCTCCTACAATGAGCAGTTCTTC. The chain couples TRBV7-6 to TRBJ2-1, with D perhaps matching TRBD2 (7 bases). Germline loops: CDR1 SGHVS, CDR2 FNYEAQ. Trimming took off 5 bases at V and 0 bases at J, with 11 bases between the two ends. This CDR3 is built from 15 residues. Complete variable domain (other parts from reference TRBV7-6 and TRBJ2-1): GAGVSQSPRYKVTKRGQDVALRCDPISGHVSLYWYRQALGQGPEFLTYFNYEAQQDKSGLPNDRFSAERPEGSISTLTIQRTEQRDSAMYRCASSPAGASYNEQFFGPGTRLTVL.

The V call is TRBV15, the J call TRBJ1-5; D remains unclear. Germline V gene sequence: CDR1 LNHNV, CDR2 YYDKDF (reference sequence). Between the trimmed V and J ends, which lost 8 bases and 7 bases, there was a span of 12 bases. The length of the CDR3 is 12 residues. The CDR3 DNA is TGTGCCACCGGGCAATCTAACCAGCCCCAGCATTTT. Its translation is CATGQSNQPQHF.

The rearrangement uses TRBV2 and TRBJ1-1; D gene unclear. This CDR3 region has 14 residues. V lost 1 base, J lost 7 bases, and 13 bases lay in between. Germline CDR1 reads SNHLY; CDR2 reads FYNNEI. CDR3 in DNA: TGTGCCAGCAGTGAAGAACCCCTTCGGGGTGAAGCTTTCTTT. Translating gives CASSEEPLRGEAFF.